This TCR beta chain was observed in a study of blood T cell repertoires in COVID-19. Profiled with immunoSEQ multiplex PCR; TCRdb holds only in-frame clones, not every one. Among tens of thousands of clones listed, more than 75% were seen once. Per the germline V gene, CDR1 is MGHDK and CDR2 is SYGVNS. The CDR3 loop spans 16 amino acids. Trimming pared 3 bases from V and 6 bases from J, leaving 15 bases between. The receptor's source is a woman aged 60-75 years with COVID-19, enrolled during active disease. The chain links TRBV25-1 to TRBJ1-6, with D possibly TRBD1 on 5 matching bases. The sample consisted of peripheral blood. This chain's CDR3 is CASSEVGGMGNSPLHF. The CDR3 nucleotides read TGTGCCAGCAGTGAGGTCGGGGGTATGGGTAATTCACCCCTCCACTTT.